Included here is one TCR beta chain sequence, with context. Its antigen is unidentified. These data are taken from a study of cytomegalovirus exposure and HLA in healthy donors. Study-level results: Researchers reported in a later analysis that a missense DCLRE1C variant was tied to TCR beta V- and J-gene trimming.

Both 60 Vbeta primers and 13 Jbeta primers went into the PCR. Profiling relied on immunoSEQ multiplex PCR, and the TCRdb table lists in-frame clones only, not all of them. The table shows under 150,000 clones, with 81% occurring only once. With 6 bases removed from V and 8 bases from J, the gap between germline ends came to 14 bases. The CDR3 covers 14 residues. Germline CDR1 and CDR2: MNHEY and SVGAGI. The receptor was isolated from a young man in good health and CMV-seronegative. This rearrangement joins TRBV6-5 to TRBJ1-6; possibly TRBD1 for D (5 bases). The sequencing sample was made of PBMCs. The CDR3 protein is CASSPFGGYSPLHF. CDR3 DNA: TGTGCCAGCAGCCCCTTCGGGGGGTATTCACCCCTCCACTTT.